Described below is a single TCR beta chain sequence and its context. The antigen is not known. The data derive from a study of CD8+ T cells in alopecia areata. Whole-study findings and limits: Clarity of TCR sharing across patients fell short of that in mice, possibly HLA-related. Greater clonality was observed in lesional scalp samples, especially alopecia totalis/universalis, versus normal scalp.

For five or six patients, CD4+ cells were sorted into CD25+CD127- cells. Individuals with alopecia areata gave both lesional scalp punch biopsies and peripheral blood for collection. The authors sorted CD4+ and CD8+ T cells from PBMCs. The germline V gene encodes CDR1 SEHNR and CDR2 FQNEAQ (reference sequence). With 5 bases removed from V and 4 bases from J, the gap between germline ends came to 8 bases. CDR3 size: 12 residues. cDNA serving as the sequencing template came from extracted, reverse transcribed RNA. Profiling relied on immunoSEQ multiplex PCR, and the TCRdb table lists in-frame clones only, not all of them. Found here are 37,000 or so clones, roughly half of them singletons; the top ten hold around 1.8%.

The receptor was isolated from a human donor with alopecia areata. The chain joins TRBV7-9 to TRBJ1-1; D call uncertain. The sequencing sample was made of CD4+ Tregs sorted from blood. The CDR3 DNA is TGTGCCAGCAGCCTCTTGTCCACTGAAGCTTTCTTT. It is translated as CASSLLSTEAFF.